Following are 14 T cell receptor beta chains from one sample sequenced in a study of spatial heterogeneity in lung cancer. In TCRdb, the 5' RACE reads were re-called with MiXCR into one record per CDR3 protein. The data show around 9,700 distinct CDR3 sequences, approximately 24% seen once. As to time point: sample taken at primary tumor resection. No cell sorting; template was whole RNA from tumor, lung tissue or PBMC. Sample: PBMCs, taken at surgery. The receptors were sampled from a female donor with early-stage non-small cell lung cancer.

Relative to its sample, this clonotype is medium-sized. The chain uses TRBV5-1 and TRBJ2-7; D is ambiguous. Germline values: CDR1 SGHRS, CDR2 YFSETQ. V was clipped by 2 bases and J by 7 bases, with 4 bases between them. The CDR3 has 10 residues. The CDR3 sequence is CASSFQEQYF. For the CDR3, the DNA is TGCGCCAGCAGCTTCCAAGAGCAGTACTTC.

V is TRBV7-9 and J is TRBJ1-2, with 9 nucleotides matching TRBD1. V lost 5 bases to trimming and J lost 8 bases; unmatched junction nucleotides: 9. This CDR3 region has 14 residues. Germline loops: CDR1 SEHNR, CDR2 FQNEAQ (reference sequence). CDR3 sequence (DNA): TGTGCCAGCAGCCTAGGACAGGGGAGCGAAGGCTACACCTTC. It translates to CASSLGQGSEGYTF.

This clonotype was recorded a few times. The chain has TRBV5-1 and TRBJ2-3, with 7 positions matching TRBD1. This CDR3 is built from 15 residues. Looked up from germline, CDR1 is SGHRS and CDR2 is YFSETQ. The trim removed 1 base at V and 2 bases at J, leaving 4 bases unmatched. The CDR3 bases are TGCGCCAGCAGCTTGCAGGGACAGACCACAGATACGCAGTATTTT. Encoded protein: CASSLQGQTTDTQYF.

The chain carries TRBV7-2 and TRBJ2-3; D call uncertain. The V and J ends lost 4 bases and 2 bases respectively, with 13 bases between them. The CDR3 spans 15 residues. Germline lookup yields CDR1 SGHTA and CDR2 FQGNSA. The CDR3 region is CASSSQFSATDTQYF. DNA for the CDR3: TGTGCCAGCAGCTCTCAGTTTTCCGCCACAGATACGCAGTATTTT.

The J gene is TRBJ2-5, the V gene TRBV29-1; D possibly matches TRBD1 or TRBD2 (6 bases each). The germline gives CDR1 SQVTM, CDR2 ANQGSEA. CDR3 length: 13 amino acids. V shed 4 bases and J shed 4 bases, with 13 bases lying between them. The CDR3 here is CSVVRGLAETQYF. The DNA of the CDR3 is TGCAGCGTTGTCCGGGGGCTAGCAGAGACCCAGTACTTC.

This clonotype was seen a few times. The CDR3 DNA reads TGTGCCAGCAGAACTAGCGGGAGTGTTAATTTTGAGCAGTACTTC. Its translation: CASRTSGSVNFEQYF. The V and J genes are TRBV6-1 and TRBJ2-7; 11 bases fit TRBD2. Trimming at V came to 6 bases and at J to 7 bases, leaving 11 bases not matched to a gene. Germline V gene lookup returns CDR1 MNHNS and CDR2 SASEGT. The length of the CDR3 is 15 residues.

This clonotype was seen ten or more times. V gene TRBV6-2 or TRBV6-3 combines with J gene TRBJ2-7; 9 positions match TRBD1. CDR1 is MNHEY and CDR2 is SVGEGT in the germline V gene. The CDR3 has 21 residues. Trimming removed 2 bases from V and 0 bases from J; junction bases left unmatched: 20. The chain's CDR3 is CASSYVAPGQGIQISSYEQYF. CDR3 DNA sequence: TGTGCCAGCAGTTACGTGGCGCCGGGACAGGGAATACAGATCAGCTCCTACGAGCAGTACTTC.

The chain is built from TRBV7-9 and TRBJ2-7; 8 nucleotides agree with TRBD1. This CDR3 comprises 13 residues. The germline V gene has CDR1 SEHNR and CDR2 FQNEAQ (reference sequence). With V trimmed by 5 bases and J by 3 bases, 3 bases remained unmatched. The DNA for the CDR3 is TGTGCCAGCAGCCGGACAGGGCTCTACGAGCAGTACGTC. Amino acids: CASSRTGLYEQYV.

This clonotype is medium-sized within its sample. The chain has TRBV7-9 and TRBJ1-1, with D perhaps matching TRBD1 (6 bases). CDR3 size: 15 residues. Per germline, CDR1 SEHNR and CDR2 FQNEAQ (reference sequence). V shed 5 bases and J shed 1 base, with 14 bases lying between them. The CDR3 is CASSPRQVQNTEAFF. DNA of the CDR3: TGTGCCAGCAGCCCCCGACAGGTCCAGAACACTGAAGCTTTCTTT.

Only a few counts were recorded for this clonotype. The rearrangement uses TRBV3-1 and TRBJ2-1, with D possibly called TRBD1 or TRBD2 (5 bases each). The CDR3 sequence is 17 residues long. V was cut by 0 bases and J by 4 bases, with 16 bases left in between. Germline V gene sequence: CDR1 LGHDT, CDR2 YNNKEL (reference sequence). CDR3 in DNA: TGTGCCAGCAGCCAAGATGAGGGACCCACAAATTACAATGAGCAGTTCTTC. Translated: CASSQDEGPTNYNEQFF.

This sequence joins TRBV7-8 and TRBJ2-3, with a tentative D call TRBD1 (5 bases). From germline, CDR1 is SGHVS and CDR2 FQNEAQ. This CDR3 is built from 14 residues. Trimming pared 1 base from V and 6 bases from J, leaving 11 bases between. CDR3: CASSLGSGLDTQYF. The CDR3, as DNA: TGTGCCAGCAGCTTAGGCTCAGGGTTGGATACGCAGTATTTT.

In its sample, this clonotype was seen many times. This chain connects TRBV10-1 to TRBJ2-5, with D possibly being TRBD1 (5 bases). CDR1 and CDR2 (germline): WNHNN, SYGVQD (reference sequence). Trimming left V 11 bases short and J 2 bases short, with 15 bases between. This CDR3 contains 13 residues. This CDR3 is CALRVHLQETQYF. CDR3 sequence (DNA): TGCGCCCTCAGGGTGCACTTGCAAGAGACCCAGTACTTC.

Judged by abundance, this clonotype is medium-sized. The chain carries TRBV29-1 and TRBJ2-5; 8 nucleotides agree with TRBD1. Germline V gives CDR1 SQVTM, CDR2 ANQGSEA. The J segment lost 4 bases and the V segment lost 6 bases, leaving 4 bases of the junction unmatched. This CDR3 has 12 amino acids. The CDR3 DNA reads TGCAGCGTGGGAGACAGGGGAGAGACCCAGTACTTC. Its protein product is CSVGDRGETQYF.

This clonotype was counted between two and nine times. The chain uses TRBV29-1 and TRBJ1-5; perhaps TRBD1 as D (5 bases). CDR1 is SQVTM and CDR2 is ANQGSEA in the germline V gene. V was cut by 4 bases and J by 4 bases, with 11 bases left in between. The CDR3 has 13 amino acids. The CDR3 here is CSVGGQMNQPQHF. In DNA form, the CDR3 reads TGCAGCGTTGGGGGCCAGATGAATCAGCCCCAGCATTTT.